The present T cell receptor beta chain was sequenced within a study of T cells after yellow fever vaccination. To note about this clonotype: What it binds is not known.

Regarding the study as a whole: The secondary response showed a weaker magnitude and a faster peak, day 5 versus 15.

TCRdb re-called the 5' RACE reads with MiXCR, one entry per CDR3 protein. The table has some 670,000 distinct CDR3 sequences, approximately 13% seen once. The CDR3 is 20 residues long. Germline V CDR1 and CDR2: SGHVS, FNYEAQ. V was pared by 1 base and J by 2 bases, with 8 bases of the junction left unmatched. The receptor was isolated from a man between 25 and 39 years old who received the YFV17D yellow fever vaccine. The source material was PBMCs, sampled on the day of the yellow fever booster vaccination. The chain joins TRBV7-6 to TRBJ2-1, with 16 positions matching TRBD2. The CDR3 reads CASSLVGGLAGGSPYNEQFF. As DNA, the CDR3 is TGTGCCAGCAGCTTAGTCGGGGGACTAGCGGGAGGGTCGCCCTACAATGAGCAGTTCTTC. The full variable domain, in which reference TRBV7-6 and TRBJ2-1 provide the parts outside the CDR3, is GAGVSQSPRYKVTKRGQDVALRCDPISGHVSLYWYRQALGQGPEFLTYFNYEAQQDKSGLPNDRFSAERPEGSISTLTIQRTEQRDSAMYRCASSLVGGLAGGSPYNEQFFGPGTRLTVL.